This is a list of T cell receptor beta chains from one sample in a study of blood T cells in healthy people across ages. TCRdb re-called the 5' RACE reads through MiXCR, storing one row per CDR3 protein. The sample lists approximately 800,000 distinct CDR3 sequences, about 56% occurring once. The sample was blood. Receptors were obtained from a middle-aged man in good health. Both conserved end residues are part of each CDR3. Rows may omit the clone size; those that give it use once, few, many or a size class.

J gene: TRBJ2-1
V gene: TRBV29-1
clone size: .
CDR3 protein: CSVVDSSSYNEQFF

J gene: TRBJ2-1
V gene: TRBV10-1
clone size: .
CDR3 protein: CASSDRGRKEQFF

J gene: TRBJ2-2
V gene: TRBV24-1
clone size: .
CDR3 protein: CATSDHSGRVLAGELFF

J gene: TRBJ2-5
V gene: TRBV27
clone size: .
CDR3 protein: CASSPLAGWNQETQYF

J gene: TRBJ1-1
V gene: TRBV28
clone size: .
CDR3 protein: CASSNRGGVNTEAFF

J gene: TRBJ2-3
V gene: TRBV28
clone size: .
CDR3 protein: CASSLWDLTDTQYF

J gene: TRBJ2-1
V gene: TRBV27
clone size: few
CDR3 protein: CASSWYGSGGAPDSYNEQFF

J gene: TRBJ2-5
V gene: TRBV5-1
clone size: .
CDR3 protein: CASSVQGYQETQYF

J gene: TRBJ2-7
V gene: TRBV2
clone size: .
CDR3 protein: CASRTGTSTYEQYF

J gene: TRBJ2-7
V gene: TRBV20-1
clone size: many
CDR3 protein: CSAHRQVVQYF

J gene: TRBJ1-5
V gene: TRBV29-1
clone size: few
CDR3 protein: CSVAGTDNQPQHF

J gene: TRBJ1-2
V gene: TRBV27
clone size: .
CDR3 protein: CATRTGSLSYGYTF

J gene: TRBJ1-2
V gene: TRBV5-1
clone size: once
CDR3 protein: CASRTEGPTNYGYTF

J gene: TRBJ1-2
V gene: TRBV28
clone size: .
CDR3 protein: CASSKHLSARGYTF

J gene: TRBJ2-6
V gene: TRBV7-9
clone size: .
CDR3 protein: CASSFTSGMSSGANVLTF

J gene: TRBJ2-7
V gene: TRBV20-1
clone size: .
CDR3 protein: CSAKETSDYEQYF

J gene: TRBJ2-5
V gene: TRBV20-1
clone size: once
CDR3 protein: CSATHFRPGLADQETQYF

J gene: TRBJ1-2
V gene: TRBV20-1
clone size: once
CDR3 protein: CSATPETGFESYTF

J gene: TRBJ2-6
V gene: TRBV4-2
clone size: .
CDR3 protein: CASSQARTYGANVLTF

J gene: TRBJ2-7
V gene: TRBV4-1
clone size: many
CDR3 protein: CASSQVAGSYEQYF

J gene: TRBJ2-5
V gene: TRBV9
clone size: .
CDR3 protein: CASSVGTGQGIGETQYF

J gene: TRBJ2-1
V gene: TRBV7-2
clone size: .
CDR3 protein: CASSLGGTDRAPPYNEQFF

J gene: .
V gene: TRBV18
clone size: .
CDR3 protein: CASSPGPWWEEQYF

J gene: TRBJ1-1
V gene: TRBV2
clone size: few
CDR3 protein: CASRGSYTEAFF

J gene: TRBJ1-4
V gene: TRBV7-8
clone size: .
CDR3 protein: CASSYQFRAAKLFF

J gene: TRBJ2-6
V gene: TRBV7-3
clone size: .
CDR3 protein: CASSPILSGANVLTF

J gene: TRBJ2-3
V gene: TRBV11-2
clone size: .
CDR3 protein: CASSSPAGGPTDTQYF

J gene: TRBJ2-3
V gene: TRBV29-1
clone size: .
CDR3 protein: CSVWGTQTRTDTQYF

J gene: TRBJ1-2
V gene: TRBV24-1
clone size: .
CDR3 protein: CATSDDDRFSSGGYTF

J gene: TRBJ2-1
V gene: TRBV5-1
clone size: .
CDR3 protein: CASSPVRSGKTNNEQFF

J gene: TRBJ2-5
V gene: TRBV14
clone size: few
CDR3 protein: CASSQRMTGETQYF

J gene: TRBJ2-5
V gene: TRBV4-1
clone size: .
CDR3 protein: CASSQIAGVGNEQYF

J gene: TRBJ2-4
V gene: TRBV11-3
clone size: .
CDR3 protein: CASSLGTGVGKNIQYF

J gene: TRBJ2-1
V gene: TRBV20-1
clone size: .
CDR3 protein: CSAAQGRETQFF

J gene: .
V gene: TRBV9
clone size: .
CDR3 protein: CASSVGTGMETQYF

J gene: TRBJ2-5
V gene: TRBV11-1
clone size: few
CDR3 protein: CASSPRMQGGQYF

J gene: TRBJ2-7
V gene: TRBV4-1
clone size: .
CDR3 protein: CASSHPGLVSYEQYF

J gene: .
V gene: TRBV11-3
clone size: .
CDR3 protein: CASSFMLGAYEQYF

J gene: .
V gene: TRBV9
clone size: .
CDR3 protein: CASSPRLAGDDEQYF

J gene: TRBJ2-5
V gene: TRBV29-1
clone size: few
CDR3 protein: CSAGVAGWKTQYF

J gene: TRBJ2-2
V gene: TRBV5-1
clone size: few
CDR3 protein: CASSPDGFTGELFF

J gene: TRBJ2-5
V gene: TRBV24-1
clone size: .
CDR3 protein: CATRDSLGSQETQYF

J gene: TRBJ2-1
V gene: TRBV5-6
clone size: .
CDR3 protein: CASSLVGMGNEQFF

J gene: TRBJ2-1
V gene: TRBV20-1
clone size: .
CDR3 protein: CSAWGTSGGYNEQFF

J gene: TRBJ2-1
V gene: TRBV12-3/TRBV12-4
clone size: few
CDR3 protein: CASSPRRVGGNEQFF

J gene: TRBJ2-1
V gene: TRBV24-1
clone size: .
CDR3 protein: CATSHSQGSSYNEQFF

J gene: TRBJ1-2
V gene: TRBV15
clone size: .
CDR3 protein: CATSREDSLSYGYTF

J gene: TRBJ1-6
V gene: TRBV20-1
clone size: few
CDR3 protein: CSVVGNSPLHF

J gene: TRBJ2-3
V gene: TRBV4-3
clone size: .
CDR3 protein: CASSLQRSYTDTQYF

J gene: TRBJ2-3
V gene: TRBV7-6
clone size: .
CDR3 protein: CASSRGLAGGRAHDTQYF

J gene: TRBJ1-2
V gene: TRBV12-3/TRBV12-4
clone size: .
CDR3 protein: CASILAGQANGYTF

J gene: TRBJ1-2
V gene: TRBV29-1
clone size: .
CDR3 protein: CSVVVGGSYGYTF

J gene: TRBJ2-7
V gene: TRBV10-3
clone size: .
CDR3 protein: CAISDKGYEQYF

J gene: TRBJ2-5
V gene: TRBV3-1
clone size: .
CDR3 protein: CASSQQPGTRDNEQYF

J gene: TRBJ2-1
V gene: TRBV7-3
clone size: .
CDR3 protein: CASSPKGGGREQFF

J gene: .
V gene: TRBV5-1
clone size: few
CDR3 protein: CASSLAGTAETQYF

J gene: TRBJ2-1
V gene: TRBV4-2
clone size: .
CDR3 protein: CASSHDPLGGGGQNEQFF

J gene: .
V gene: TRBV10-2
clone size: .
CDR3 protein: CAGSRGTAYEQYF

J gene: TRBJ2-7
V gene: TRBV5-1
clone size: few
CDR3 protein: CASSVLAGDRYEQYF